This T cell receptor (beta chain) is drawn from a study of T cell changes during pregnancy in multiple sclerosis. The protocol was immunoSEQ multiplex PCR, while the TCRdb copy is restricted to in-frame clones and leaves out a portion. Among about 40,000 clones listed, roughly 94% were seen once. This clonotype was obtained from a female donor with multiple sclerosis, enrolled in a pregnancy study. The sample in question was peripheral blood, obtained in the third trimester of pregnancy.

The CDR3: CASSYPTGGGYGYTF. The CDR3, as DNA: TGTGCCAGCAGTTACCCGACGGGGGGAGGCTATGGCTACACCTTC. The J gene is TRBJ1-2, the V gene TRBV6-6; D may be TRBD1 (5 bases). V lost 2 bases, J lost 4 bases, and 14 bases lay in between. Germline V lookup: CDR1 MNHNY, CDR2 SVGAGI (reference sequence). The length of the CDR3 is 15 residues.